This is a list of T cell receptor beta chains from one sample in a study of blood T cells in healthy people across ages. MiXCR, applied by TCRdb to the 5' RACE reads, yields one record per CDR3 protein. The data contain hundreds of thousands of distinct CDR3 sequences, more than 40% of them singletons. The specimen was blood. These receptors all stem from a man aged 55 to 70 in good health. Both conserved end residues are part of each CDR3. Fields, in order: D gene, J gene, V gene, clone size, CDR3 length, CDR3 DNA, CDR3 protein. The D gene is left open where the match is weak. Not all rows give a size; the values are once, few, many and, for expanded clones, a class.

- TRBJ2-1 TRBV6-2/TRBV6-3 few 11 TGTGCCAGCAGTCTAATGAATGAGCAGTTCTTC CASSLMNEQFF
TRBD1 TRBJ1-2 TRBV7-9 - 14 TGTGCCAGCAATCGGGAGGGGGCTTGGTATGGCTACACCTTC CASNREGAWYGYTF
- TRBJ2-7 TRBV7-2 many 13 TGTGCCAGCAGCTCCGAGGGGGGACACGAGCAGTACTTC CASSSEGGHEQYF
- TRBJ2-7 TRBV10-3 few 15 TGTGCCATCAGTGCCGTTGAAGACGGGAAATACGAGCAGTACTTC CAISAVEDGKYEQYF
- TRBJ2-5 TRBV12-3/TRBV12-4 many 11 TGTGCCAGCAGTCAATTCGAGACCCAGTACTTC CASSQFETQYF
- TRBJ1-4 TRBV5-8 few 14 TGTGCCAGCAGCATCGGAACCTTTAATGAAAAACTGTTTTTT CASSIGTFNEKLFF
TRBD2 TRBJ2-5 TRBV20-1 - 14 TGCAGTGCTCTGGGGACTAGCGGTCAAGAGACCCAGTACTTC CSALGTSGQETQYF
TRBD2 TRBJ2-1 TRBV20-1 - 14 TGCAGTGCCCGGGGGGTCCTAAGATCCGGTGAGCAGTTCTTC CSARGVLRSGEQFF
TRBD2 TRBJ2-1 TRBV2 - 15 TGTGCCAGCAGTGAAGTAGCGGGGAGGCGCAATGAGCAGTTCTTC CASSEVAGRRNEQFF
TRBD2 TRBJ2-3 TRBV9 - 16 TGTGCCAGCAGCGTCGGACTAGCGGGGCTAGGAGATACGCAGTATTTT CASSVGLAGLGDTQYF
- TRBJ1-1 TRBV29-1 - 11 TGCAGCGCCAGACCCGATACTGAAGCTTTCTTT CSARPDTEAFF
- TRBJ2-7 TRBV10-3 few 15 TGTGCCATCAGACCCCCGGGCACCACCTCCTACGAGCAGTACTTC CAIRPPGTTSYEQYF
- TRBJ2-3 TRBV5-1 - 16 TGCGCCAGCAGCTTGTTAGCGCGCGCGGGGTCGGATACGCAGTATTTT CASSLLARAGSDTQYF
TRBD1 TRBJ2-1 TRBV4-1 - 19 TGCGCCAGCAGCCAAGAACCCGACCTTACAGGGGCAGGGTACAATGAGCAGTTCTTC CASSQEPDLTGAGYNEQFF
TRBD1 TRBJ2-5 TRBV7-2 once 15 TGTGCCAGCAGCTTAGTTGGCAGGGGGCATGAGACCCAGTACTTC CASSLVGRGHETQYF
- TRBJ2-1 TRBV11-2 once 15 TGTGCCAGCAGCGTCGGGGTGTCGGACTACAATGAGCAGTTCTTC CASSVGVSDYNEQFF
- TRBJ2-7 TRBV28 few 15 TGTGCCAGCAGTAGTGGCTCGGCCCACTCCTACGAGCAGTACTTC CASSSGSAHSYEQYF
- TRBJ1-2 TRBV9 - 14 TGTGCCAGCAGCGTACTCGGCAGCAACTATGGCTACACCTTC CASSVLGSNYGYTF
TRBD2 TRBJ2-2 TRBV4-1 - 18 TGCGCCAGCAGCCTAGGGACTAGCGGGGGGGCGCGCACCGGGGAGCTGTTTTTT CASSLGTSGGARTGELFF
- TRBJ2-3 TRBV7-2 - 15 TGTGCCAGCAGCTTATATCGGGGGACCACAGATACGCAGTATTTT CASSLYRGTTDTQYF
TRBD1 TRBJ2-7 TRBV27 few 14 TGTGCCAGCAGTCCCCAGGGGGACTCCTACGAGCAGTACTTC CASSPQGDSYEQYF
- TRBJ1-1 TRBV6-2/TRBV6-3 - 14 TGTGCCAGCAGTACCGCCCCGTCTGCTTCTGAAGCTTTCTTT CASSTAPSASEAFF
- TRBJ1-6 TRBV15 - 15 TGTGCCACCAGCAGAGTTGGGGCCGGGGATTCACCCCTCCACTTT CATSRVGAGDSPLHF
TRBD2 TRBJ2-3 TRBV7-2 - 16 TGTGCCAGCAGCATAAAAAGCGGGGGAAACACAGATACGCAGTATTTT CASSIKSGGNTDTQYF
- TRBJ1-4 TRBV13 - 15 TGTGCCAGCAGCTTAGTACCCGTTAGAGATGAAAAACTGTTTTTT CASSLVPVRDEKLFF
- TRBJ2-5 TRBV29-1 many 14 TGCAGCGTTGGATCAGGGGGGGGCCCAGAGACCCAGTACTTC CSVGSGGGPETQYF
- TRBJ2-3 TRBV6-5 few 16 TGTGCCAGCAGTTACGCCACGGACGGTCGGGGAGATACGCAGTATTTT CASSYATDGRGDTQYF
TRBD2 TRBJ2-3 TRBV20-1 - 15 TGCAGTGCCCCGCGGGGGGGCTATTACGGAGATACGCAGTATTTT CSAPRGGYYGDTQYF
TRBD2 TRBJ2-1 TRBV12-3/TRBV12-4 - 15 TGTGCCAGCAGTTCCGGGACTAGCGAGTTCAATGAGCAGTTCTTC CASSSGTSEFNEQFF
TRBD1 TRBJ2-1 TRBV7-2 few 15 TGTGCCAGCAGCCGACGGACAGGGGTTCTCGATGAGCAGTTCTTC CASSRRTGVLDEQFF
TRBD1 TRBJ1-5 TRBV27 few 16 TGTGCCAGCAGACGGACAGGAATTTATAGCAATCAGCCCCAGCATTTT CASRRTGIYSNQPQHF
TRBD2 TRBJ2-5 TRBV7-2 few 16 TGTGCCAGCAGCTCTACTAGCGGGGGCTTACAAGAGACCCAGTACTTC CASSSTSGGLQETQYF
TRBD2 TRBJ2-1 TRBV30 - 14 TGTGCCTGGACACGGACTAGCGGGGGAAATGAGCAGTTCTTC CAWTRTSGGNEQFF
- TRBJ1-1 TRBV7-2 few 12 TGTGCCAGCAGCTATGAATTCACTGAAGCTTTCTTT CASSYEFTEAFF
- TRBJ2-1 TRBV6-6 - 12 TGTGCCAGCAGCCACCAGTCCAATGAGCAGTTCTTC CASSHQSNEQFF
TRBD1 TRBJ1-6 TRBV20-1 few 14 TGCAGTGCTCGTTCCGGGACAGGGGATTCACCCCTCCACTTT CSARSGTGDSPLHF
TRBD2 TRBJ2-1 TRBV20-1 - 14 TGCAGTGCTGCGACTAGCGGGGATGACAATGAGCAGTTCTTC CSAATSGDDNEQFF
TRBD1 TRBJ2-7 TRBV4-3 few 17 TGCGCCAGCAGCCAAGATTATTGGGACAGCACGTCCTACGAGCAGTACTTC CASSQDYWDSTSYEQYF
TRBD1 TRBJ2-1 TRBV6-2/TRBV6-3 - 16 TGTGCCAGCAGTTACCTGATGACAGGGCTATCCGATGAGCAGTTCTTC CASSYLMTGLSDEQFF
TRBD1 TRBJ2-3 TRBV5-1 - 16 TGCGCCAGCAGCTTGGTTCCGGGACAGGATTCAGATACGCAGTATTTT CASSLVPGQDSDTQYF
- TRBJ2-3 TRBV29-1 - 12 TGCAGCGTGGATAGGGGCACAGATACGCAGTATTTT CSVDRGTDTQYF
- TRBJ2-1 TRBV2 - 12 TGTGCCAGCACGGGGGCGCAGAATGAGCAGTTCTTC CASTGAQNEQFF
TRBD1 TRBJ2-5 TRBV4-3 many 15 TGCGCCAGCAGCCCCCGACAGGGCAGCAAAGAGACCCAGTACTTC CASSPRQGSKETQYF
- TRBJ2-1 TRBV27 few 14 TGTGCCAGCCAAGGGTCGGAGGCAAAGAATGAGCAGTTCTTC CASQGSEAKNEQFF
TRBD2 TRBJ2-1 TRBV5-1 few 16 TGCGCCAGCAGCTTGGGAGGGAGGGATCCCTACAATGAGCAGTTCTTC CASSLGGRDPYNEQFF
- TRBJ2-5 TRBV28 - 12 TGTGCCAGCAGTGACCCGGGTGAGACCCAGTACTTC CASSDPGETQYF
TRBD1 TRBJ2-7 TRBV6-1 - 17 TGTGCCAGCTCCATCACGAGCGGGACAGGGGGCCCCTACGAGCAGTACTTC CASSITSGTGGPYEQYF
TRBD1 TRBJ1-4 TRBV20-1 - 15 TGCAGTGCTAGAGGAGCCGGGACAGGGAACGAAAAACTGATTTTT CSARGAGTGNEKLIF
TRBD1 TRBJ1-6 TRBV6-2/TRBV6-3 once 17 TGTGCCAGCAGTTACGGACAGACGCCAGGGGGCCCCGTACCCCTCCACTTT CASSYGQTPGGPVPLHF
TRBD2 TRBJ2-1 TRBV6-2/TRBV6-3 - 14 TGTGCCAGCAGTTACGGGGGGGGGTACAATGAGCAGTTCTTC CASSYGGGYNEQFF